This TCR beta chain came from a study of cytomegalovirus exposure and HLA in healthy donors (dated by TCRdb to between 2016 and 2019). Concerning the study at large: An earlier analysis of under 600 of the donors reported 250 to 350 Gb of sequence data and approximately 110 million unique TCR beta sequences from about 179 million T cells. A separate validation cohort of over 95 different subjects was used in addition to the roughly 670-subject first cohort. To study patterns of TCR occurrence, a later analysis re-analyzed previously published TCR beta repertoires from around 660 donors and added high-resolution HLA genotyping. Rather than using new phenotypic data, the later analysis identified candidate immune exposures from TCR beta sequences and from how often those sequences occurred across donors. Roughly five DR-DQ haplotypes were treated as single units for association and clustering because of strong linkage in the cohort. Typing coverage varied by locus: about 620-640 donors for A, B, C, DRB1 and DQB1; approximately 500 for DQA1; nearly 610 for DPA1; 450 to 480 for DPB1. A later genetic analysis used genome-wide SNP genotypes for about 65% of the roughly 670 donors, treating that subset as a discovery cohort. To decide whether each TCR beta V gene segment behaved as functional or pseudogenic, an earlier analysis of fewer than 750 of the donors relied on high-throughput TCR beta sequencing. Alongside the repertoire data, information on donor age, sex, ethnicity and CMV serostatus was compiled. Roughly 300 gigabases of sequencing data and approximately 84 million unique TCR sequences were included in an early release covering roughly 700 HLA-typed donors. Every repertoire in the discovery cohort had been generated on one and the same sequencing platform. Among the roughly 390 genotyped donors, about 83% belonged to the genetic ancestry cluster associated with self-reported Caucasian donors. The study aimed to test whether cataloging public T cell receptors could reveal signatures of past pathogen exposure. Class I and class II HLA loci were covered by the typing at four-digit resolution. Using immunosequencing, the study profiled T cell repertoires from around 670 subjects and related those repertoires to cytomegalovirus serostatus. Among some 400 genotyped donors of the cohort, an average of about 240,000 unique TCR beta nucleotide sequences were sequenced per donor, around 18% of them non-productive. To predict cytomegalovirus infection status, the study combined high-throughput TCR immunosequencing, statistical association of individual TCRs with disease status, and machine learning.

Measured from the cysteine to the phenylalanine, the CDR3 is 13 residues long. The DNA shown is the 39-base CDR3, in frame from base 1. V and J lose 2 bases and 8 bases, and a span of 13 bases separates them. According to the germline V gene (reference sequence), CDR1 reads GTSNPN and CDR2 reads SVGIG. Here is what the overall study found, with its caveats: Linkage disequilibrium might explain the correlated functional status among segregating V segments, but an unknown experimental factor could not be ruled out. Because counts were too low, some 17 rarely observed V segments, including chromosome 9 orphons, were left out of the earlier analysis of a few hundred of the donors. The sequencing pipeline was judged likely to have produced a cluster of highly shared sequence variants as a technical artifact. A total of 150 to 200 TCR beta chains were listed by the study as associated with cytomegalovirus. Several of the top co-occurrence clusters appeared to be linked to parvovirus B19, influenza, CMV and Epstein-Barr virus, according to a later analysis. Because HLA typing was missing for some donors at each locus, association tests included only the typed subset. According to a later analysis, most CMV-associated TCR beta chains appeared to be HLA-restricted, and the HLA associations seemed to be driven largely by CMV exposure. Compared with the roughly 700-donor mean, donors in an Asian-associated ancestry cluster had fewer N-insertions in productive TCRs, according to a later genetic analysis. Only TCR beta chains were sequenced in this cohort, and the absence of alpha or paired-chain data limited detectable features. The presence/absence analyses assumed that sequencing depth was roughly uniform across donors, and that assumption may not be true. A later analysis found that HLA-associated TCR beta chains were more clonally expanded and had lower generation probabilities than equally common non-associated chains. The 87-base-pair reads could not distinguish some IMGT-functional V segments, including TRBV6-2 and TRBV6-3, so those segments were excluded. The only immune exposure information available for the cohort was CMV serostatus. In an earlier analysis of fewer than 750 of the donors, most TCR beta V segments were observed in productive rearrangements about 90% or about 30% of the time, broadly matching IMGT annotations. In a later analysis, 16,951 TCR beta sequences were associated with specific HLA alleles at a false discovery rate of 0.05. The classifier was reported to diagnose cytomegalovirus status with high specificity and sensitivity in both the original and validation cohorts. The authors suggested that the approach could potentially be extended to other disease states and immunological phenotypes. In a later genetic analysis, a missense DCLRE1C variant was associated with V-gene and J-gene trimming of TCR beta chains, and the association was replicated in an independent cohort. A further reported finding was that TCR beta sequences accurately predicted the HLA-A and HLA-B alleles for most subjects in the first cohort. In a later analysis, TCR association rates were found to vary across HLA loci, with the most associated TCRs seen for DRB1 alleles and the fewest for HLA-C alleles. In vitro tests confirmed that a few of the cytomegalovirus-associated TCR beta chains recognize cytomegalovirus antigens. When HLA alleles, especially DR and DQ, strongly co-occurred, attributing TCR associations to individual alleles was difficult. Across donors, most TCR sequences were observed very rarely, whereas some public TCRs were present in many individuals.

Library preparation employed the immunoSEQ multiplex PCR assay. For the multiplex PCR, a mixture combining 60 forward primers for TCR Vbeta segments and 13 reverse primers for TCR Jbeta segments was used. Amplification of the CDR3 region of rearranged TCR beta genes was performed with a multiplex PCR assay on genomic DNA. On the Illumina HiSeq System, the amplified TCR beta libraries were sequenced as 87-base-pair reads. Regarding the original processing steps: A later analysis counted 65 million to 90 million unique TCR beta chains across the 550 to 700 repertoires, and approximately 11 million of these chains were shared by at least two donors. To remove PCR and sequencing errors, raw reads were error-corrected and collapsed into unique sequences using a nearest-neighbor algorithm that merged closely related sequences. CDR3 sequences were aligned to IMGT reference sequences to assign V, D and J gene segments. For a sequence to be retained, a match of at least six nucleotides to both a V gene segment and a J gene segment was required. Rearrangements were classified as productive when the CDR3 lacked stop codons and remained in frame with V and J, and all other rearrangements were classified as non-productive. CDR3 was defined according to IMGT convention as the region running from the second conserved V-encoded cysteine to the conserved J-encoded phenylalanine. In an earlier analysis of around 570 of the donors, sequences lacking an unambiguous match to a single V gene segment were excluded. In an earlier analysis of around 590 of the donors, a V segment was called functional when productive rearrangements were above 56.7%, and segregating when the standard deviation between donors exceeded 5%. A statistical classification framework was developed to diagnose cytomegalovirus status using the catalog of TCR beta chain sequences. In a later analysis, V and J genes were assigned by comparing TCR nucleotide sequences against IMGT/GENE-DB human TR gene sequences. Using the TCRdist pipeline, a later analysis assigned CDR3 sequences along with most-parsimonious VDJ recombination scenarios. In a later analysis, every TCR beta chain was defined by the combination of its CDR3 amino acid sequence and its V-gene family, and reads without a unique V-gene family were dropped. To address suspected cross-contamination and a sequencing artifact, a later analysis removed approximately 590 highly shared, low-generation-probability nucleotide sequences. For each public chain, a later analysis derived a clonal expansion index from normalized ranks of inferred template counts within each repertoire. In a later analysis, generation probabilities were computed using a VDJ recombination model fitted to out-of-frame rearrangements, and the results were checked against IGoR. Hypergeometric tests were used in a later analysis to score TCR-TCR, TCR-HLA and TCR-CMV co-occurrence, with a repertoire-size bias correction applied to the TCR pairs. To estimate false discovery rates, a later analysis permuted the HLA or CMV assignments 20 times. In a later analysis, co-occurring TCRs were grouped using DBSCAN, with TCRdist sequence similarity added in when clustering inside HLA-allele-positive subsets. Repertoires with fewer than 30,000 or more than 120,000 public chains, plus five repertoires with anomalous nucleotide sharing, were excluded from co-occurrence clustering. As stored in TCRdb, this immuneACCESS dataset retains in-frame rearrangements with V and J assigned. A fraction of the clones does not appear; measured against another copy, unresolved V genes explain less than half of the discrepancy, and the remainder lacks a known reason. V and J calls and clone size are those listed in that table; D and trimming were worked out from the DNA. Across this sample there are 80,000 to 130,000 clones, with about four fifths seen only once. 4.1% of the sample is taken by the ten largest.

In total, about 650 healthy bone marrow donors made up the cohort. At the time of sampling, all cohort members were nominally healthy, though unrecorded immune exposures were likely present. The donor tested CMV seropositive and was one of the 289 seropositive cohort members. Every donor gave a peripheral blood sample, and the peripheral blood mononuclear cells from that sample were used for TCR beta sequencing. The Qiagen DNeasy Blood Extraction Kit was used to extract genomic DNA from the blood cell samples. There are a few counts of this clone. Its binding antigen is unknown. Base qualities are missing; no much larger clone stands one base away.

Sequenced sample: PBMCs. The chain joins TRBV30 to TRBJ1-5, and the D gene may be TRBD1, 6 bases matching. This TCR was sampled from a female donor in good health and CMV-seropositive. The CDR3 reads as follows: CAWSRDKWEPQHF. The nucleotide sequence reads as follows: TGTGCCTGGAGTAGGGACAAATGGGAGCCCCAGCATTTT.